The following is a TCR beta chain sequence with its context. What antigen it recognizes has not been identified. Per-base qualities were not stored, and no clone one base away is much larger. Different DNA sequences within this sample yield the same CDR3. The sample belongs to a study of Ad26.COV2.S vaccination and SARS-CoV-2 variants (dated by TCRdb to the early 2020s). With respect to the entire study: Donors in the vaccine arm were drawn from COV1001, a phase I-IIa trial of Ad26.COV2.S in healthy adults that was multicentre, randomized, double-blind and placebo-controlled. Ad26.COV2.S was administered intramuscularly at 5 x 10^10 or 1 x 10^11 viral particles, either as a single shot or as two shots given 56 days apart. TCRbeta repertoire sequencing was used to assess the specificity and breadth of SARS-CoV-2-reactive T cell receptors after Ad26.COV2.S vaccination. The TCR-sequenced set comprised about 30 samples: 19 Ad26.COV2.S vaccine recipients, 5 placebo recipients and 8 SARS-CoV-2 convalescent individuals. Participants in the trial were split at random into five groups of five each, receiving low-dose or high-dose Ad26.COV2.S once or twice, or else placebo on both occasions. Investigators did not know the trial group allocation while performing experiments and assessing outcomes.

The treatment or condition label of this sample denotes: around 19 received Ad26.COV2.S at low or high dose, single or two shots; about five received placebo; per-sample allocation not given. For vaccine and placebo recipients, repertoires were sequenced using samples collected on day 63 after the first injection. In Cohort 1b, 25 or so adults aged 18-55 years were enrolled at a single site in Boston, USA, between 29 July and 7 August 2020. Ad26.COV2.S was a replication-incompetent adenovirus type 26 vector that expressed a prefusion-stabilized SARS-CoV-2 spike protein derived from the original Wuhan strain. TCRbeta CDR3 regions were sequenced with the immunoSEQ Assay. After extraction, genomic DNA underwent amplification by bias-controlled multiplex PCR, followed by high-throughput sequencing. Turning to the authors' computational methods: To quantify the absolute abundance of every unique TCRbeta CDR3 region, sequences were collapsed and filtered. T cell fraction was estimated by normalizing TCRbeta template counts to usable DNA, with usable DNA measured through amplification of reference genes found in all nucleated cells. Repertoire TCRs were annotated as SARS-CoV-2-specific when V gene, CDR3 amino acid sequence and J gene were exactly matched to a known reactive TCR set. The reference SARS-CoV-2 TCR set came from MIRA and was filtered for enrichment in COVID-19-positive ImmuneCODE repertoires, removing public or cross-reactive TCRs. Drawing on the MIRA antigens, annotated TCRs were analysed further at the level of specific ORF or position within ORF. Breadth was defined as the number of annotated unique rearrangements divided by the total number of unique productive rearrangements, and depth was defined as the summed frequency of the annotated unique rearrangements. TCR breadth was compared between groups using two-sided Wilcoxon rank-sum tests. Held by TCRdb, this immuneACCESS table contains in-frame sequences only and omits some clones. Under half of the omission traces to an unresolved V gene where checked; the cause of the rest is unknown. V, J and clone size are those of that table, while D and trimming were read from the DNA. The sample table records hundreds of thousands of clones; 89% of these occur just once. The top ten clonotypes cover approximately 1.5% of the sample.

From its cysteine to its phenylalanine, the CDR3 spans 15 amino acids. CDR3 DNA is the only sequence kept; it has 45 bases, read in frame from the first base. V loses 1 base, J loses 0 bases, and the germline ends lie 10 bases apart. The germline V gene provides CDR1 SGHAT and CDR2 FQNNGV. What the study reported, not specific to this receptor: Comparing responses between vaccine doses or regimens was not something the study was powered to do. Vaccine and placebo recipients had comparable non-spike TCR breadth, which fits with the vaccine containing only spike. Substantial breadth of spike-specific CD8+ and CD4+ T cell responses was reported after vaccination. Spike-specific TCR breadth was higher in Ad26.COV2.S recipients than in placebo recipients (P = 0.0014). The authors noted that the TCR breadth and depth analyses may have underestimated total T cell responses.

Here the chain combines TRBV11-2 and TRBJ2-7; a weak D assignment points to TRBD2 (6 bases agree). The input for sequencing was peripheral blood, taken in a trial of Ad26.COV2.S vaccine versus placebo. The origin of this receptor is a person aged 18-60 years who received the Ad26.COV2.S COVID-19 vaccine or a placebo. The nucleotide sequence reads TGTGCCAGCAGCTTAGGGGACGGGAGCTCCTACGAGCAGTACTTC. Translated, it gives CASSLGDGSSYEQYF.